This TCR beta chain came from a study of T-cell reconstitution after alpha-beta-depleted transplantation in children. Comment on this clonotype: Antigen: not known.

Study results and limitations: Alpha-beta T cells about two months after transplant reportedly derived from several hundred expanded graft clones.

This sample's TCRbeta library carried unique molecular identifier barcodes. TCRdb passed the PCR reads through MiXCR, listing each CDR3 protein once. Here the sample spans some 450,000 distinct CDR3 sequences, 43% being singletons. The CDR3 contains 11 residues. Germline CDR1 and CDR2: DFQATT and SNEGSKA (reference sequence). Trimming took off 0 bases at V and 10 bases at J, with 7 bases between the two ends. The chain links TRBV20-1 to TRBJ2-1, with unresolved D. The receptor was derived from a girl aged 2 to 9 with aplastic anemia, due to receive a stem cell transplant. This specimen consisted of PBMCs, obtained before TCRalphabeta/CD19-depleted stem cell transplant. The CDR3 loop reads CSARDEWEQFF. For the CDR3, the DNA is TGCAGTGCTAGAGATGAGTGGGAGCAGTTCTTC.